The 26 T cell receptor beta chains below come from one sample, sequenced in a study of shared clonotypes between healthy human individuals. Some clones are missing from TCRdb's copy, which holds only in-frame ones; the method was immunoSEQ multiplex PCR. The table has 850,000 to 1,100,000 clones, 70% to 85% seen once. Sequencing was done on a sample of memory CD4+ T cells from PBMCs. Subset of the sample: CD45RA-negative fraction. All receptors derive from a man between 18 and 35 years old in good health. Some clones in this sample may be carry-over from other donors' samples.

The V and J genes are TRBV4-2 and TRBJ2-2; TRBD1 is a possible D gene (7 bases). The CDR3 loop spans 18 amino acids. The germline gives CDR1 LGHNA, CDR2 YNFKEQ. V was cut by 3 bases and J by 4 bases, with 21 bases left in between. CDR3 coding DNA: TGTGCCAGCAGCCAGGACGCGGGAAGGGGGCCGTCCACCGGGGAGCTGTTTTTT. Translation gives CASSQDAGRGPSTGELFF.

The chain couples TRBV5-1 to TRBJ2-1; 8 positions agree with TRBD2. Germline lookup yields CDR1 SGHRS and CDR2 YFSETQ. The CDR3 runs 14 residues. Unmatched junction bases numbered 5, after V lost 7 bases and J lost 2 bases. Here the CDR3 reads CASGAGEAYNEQFF. The CDR3 region has the DNA TGCGCCAGCGGAGCGGGAGAGGCCTACAATGAGCAGTTCTTC.

The V call is TRBV7-3, the J call TRBJ2-5; D remains ambiguous. The CDR3 runs 14 residues. Trimming removed 2 bases at V and 5 bases at J, with 12 bases between. Per the germline V gene, CDR1 is SGHTA and CDR2 is FQGTGA. The DNA for the CDR3 is TGTGCCAGCAGCTTACGAAGTAGTGGGGAGACCCAGTACTTC. This encodes CASSLRSSGETQYF.

Concerning this clone: The sample has other DNA sequences that encode this CDR3 too. The CDR3 loop reads CASSLAGGGTEAFF. The CDR3 DNA sequence: TGCGCCAGCAGCTTGGCAGGGGGAGGCACTGAAGCTTTCTTT. The chain links TRBV5-1 to TRBJ1-1; TRBD1 matches at 7 bases. This CDR3 has 14 residues. The germline V gene encodes CDR1 SGHRS and CDR2 YFSETQ. Unmatched junction bases numbered 3, after V lost 0 bases and J lost 4 bases.

The rearrangement links TRBV18 to TRBJ2-3; 12 bases line up with TRBD2. CDR3 length: 18 amino acids. The germline gives CDR1 KGHSH, CDR2 LQKENI. V dropped 4 bases and J dropped 6; count of bases not matched to a gene: 14. The CDR3: CASSLPLAGGGVMDTQYF. The CDR3 region has the DNA TGTGCCAGCTCACTACCGCTAGCGGGAGGGGGGGTTATGGATACGCAGTATTTT.

The chain uses TRBV7-2 and TRBJ2-1; TRBD1 matches at 9 bases. The CDR3 is made up of 14 amino acids. Germline CDR1 SGHTA, CDR2 FQGNSA. The V gene end was trimmed by 5 bases and the J gene end by 9 bases; junction bases not matched to a gene: 8. The CDR3 region is CASSPPGQGLEQFF. CDR3 nucleotide sequence: TGTGCCAGCAGCCCGCCCGGACAGGGGCTTGAGCAGTTCTTC.

The chain combines TRBV11-2 with TRBJ1-2; D is undetermined. The V end lost 2 bases, the J end lost 7 bases, and 8 bases lay between the germline ends. Germline V gives CDR1 SGHAT, CDR2 FQNNGV. The CDR3 covers 12 residues. Written as DNA, the CDR3 is TGTGCCAGCAGCTTAAACGGACTTGGCTACACCTTC. Translation gives CASSLNGLGYTF.

The genes are TRBV27 and TRBJ1-4, with D maybe TRBD1 (6 bases). Germline V lookup: CDR1 MNHEY, CDR2 SMNVEV (reference sequence). The V end lost 4 bases, the J end lost 7 bases, and 13 bases lay between the germline ends. The CDR3 runs to 14 residues. This CDR3 is CASSSRGGGEKLFF. The CDR3 nucleotides read TGTGCCAGCAGTTCCAGGGGTGGGGGTGAAAAACTGTTTTTT.

The chain is built from TRBV28 and TRBJ1-1; possibly TRBD1 for D (5 bases). Trimming removed 5 bases from V and 4 bases from J, with 14 bases in between. The CDR3 length is 14 residues. Germline V gene lookup returns CDR1 MDHEN and CDR2 SYDVKM. Here the CDR3 reads CASSTPGGSTEAFF. CDR3 DNA: TGTGCCAGCAGTACCCCGGGGGGTAGCACTGAAGCTTTCTTT.

V and J are TRBV11-2 and TRBJ2-3; a possible D gene is TRBD1 (5 bases). The V end was cut by 1 base, the J end by 0 bases, with 11 bases between. The CDR3 is 16 amino acids. Germline CDR1 reads SGHAT; CDR2 reads FQNNGV. CDR3 sequence (DNA): TGTGCCAGCAGCTTAGGTTTCCGACAGAGCACAGATACGCAGTATTTT. It translates to CASSLGFRQSTDTQYF.

On this clone: The same CDR3 arises from other DNA sequences in this sample as well. CDR3 coding DNA: TGTGCCAGCTCACCTGGGCGCAGGACGTACGAGCAGTACTTC. Translation: CASSPGRRTYEQYF. The chain recombines TRBV18 with TRBJ2-7; D remains ambiguous. Trimming shortened V by 3 bases and J by 4 bases, and 13 bases separated the two germline ends. From germline, CDR1 is KGHSH and CDR2 LQKENI. The CDR3 is 14 amino acids.

This clone was recorded a few times. V gene TRBV28 combines with J gene TRBJ2-7; D might be TRBD2 (6 bases). CDR3 length equals 15 residues. Between the trimmed V and J ends, which lost 4 bases and 5 bases, there was a span of 18 bases. Germline lookup yields CDR1 MDHEN and CDR2 SYDVKM. The CDR3 region has the DNA TGTGCCAGCAGTTACCGCACGGGGCGGGAACACGAGCAGTACTTC. Residues: CASSYRTGREHEQYF.

The V gene is TRBV6-6, the J gene TRBJ2-7; tentatively, D is TRBD1 (6 bases). V dropped 5 bases and J dropped 2 bases, with 7 bases sitting between them. CDR1 MNHNY and CDR2 SVGAGI come from the germline V gene (reference sequence). The CDR3 spans 12 residues. The CDR3 is CASSRTAYEQYF. The CDR3 nucleotides read TGTGCCAGCAGTAGGACAGCCTACGAGCAGTACTTC.

The sample holds a few counts of this clone. The chain carries TRBV6-5 and TRBJ2-2; D perhaps matches TRBD2 (6 bases). Germline CDR1 reads MNHEY; CDR2 reads SVGAGI. The CDR3 totals 13 residues. V lost 8 bases to trimming and J lost 8 bases, with 15 bases between them. Here the CDR3 reads CASGSGPGGELFF. Written as DNA, the CDR3 is TGTGCCAGCGGTAGCGGCCCAGGGGGGGAGCTGTTTTTT.

This chain links TRBV28 with TRBJ2-4; D is unresolved. Per germline, CDR1 MDHEN and CDR2 SYDVKM. This CDR3 contains 13 residues. V lost 6 bases to trimming and J lost 1 base, with 7 bases between them. CDR3 DNA sequence: TGTGCCAGCAGCACGGACGCCAAAAACATTCAGTACTTC. Translated: CASSTDAKNIQYF.

This CDR3 is CASSFPGAAGTDTQYF. The CDR3 nucleotides read TGTGCCAGCAGCTTCCCAGGGGCAGCCGGCACAGATACGCAGTATTTT. V usage is TRBV7-8 and J usage is TRBJ2-3, with D possibly TRBD1 on 6 matching bases. Per germline, CDR1 SGHVS and CDR2 FQNEAQ. The CDR3 extends over 16 amino acids. The V gene lost 3 bases and the J gene lost 1 base, with 14 bases spanning the gap.

The chain carries TRBV5-1 and TRBJ2-1; 8 bases line up with TRBD2. J gave up 9 bases and V 1 base, and 18 bases lay outside the gene matches. Germline assignment: CDR1 SGHRS and CDR2 YFSETQ. This CDR3 spans 18 amino acids. CDR3 sequence (DNA): TGCGCCAGCAGCTTGATCCCCTCCGGGACTAGTACGTTTAGTGAGCAGTTCTTC. Amino acid sequence: CASSLIPSGTSTFSEQFF. The entire variable domain, with the rest obtained from reference TRBV5-1 and TRBJ2-1, is as follows: KAGVTQTPRYLIKTRGQQVTLSCSPISGHRSVSWYQQTPGQGLQFLFEYFSETQRNKGNFPGRFSGRQFSNSRSEMNVSTLELGDSALYLCASSLIPSGTSTFSEQFFGPGTRLTVL.

The V gene is TRBV4-3, the J gene TRBJ1-1; a weak D match, TRBD1 (5 bases). There are 15 residues in the CDR3. CDR1 LGHNA and CDR2 YSLEER come from the germline V gene. Trimming took off 0 bases at V and 8 bases at J, with 16 bases between the two ends. CDR3 sequence: CASSQDPGGPTEAFF. CDR3 nucleotides: TGCGCCAGCAGCCAAGATCCGGGGGGACCCACCGAAGCTTTCTTT.

This clone showed up many times. V and J are TRBV12-5 and TRBJ2-7; 11 bases map to TRBD2. V dropped 3 bases and J dropped 1; count of bases not matched to a gene: 17. CDR1 is LGHNT and CDR2 is FRNRAP in the germline V gene. CDR3 size: 20 residues. The CDR3 sequence is CASGFEPGLAAERLSYEQYF. Here the CDR3 DNA reads TGTGCTAGTGGTTTCGAACCGGGACTAGCGGCGGAGAGGTTGTCCTACGAGCAGTACTTC.

This clone was counted a single time. It is likely a read error: a sequence one base away is far more abundant. The chain recombines TRBV7-1 with TRBJ1-4; 10 bases match TRBD1. TRBV7-1 counts as an open reading frame of uncertain function. The J segment lost 8 bases and the V segment lost 7 bases, leaving 10 bases of the junction unmatched. The length of the CDR3 is 15 residues. The CDR3: CASTPTGGVGEKLFF. CDR3 DNA: TGTGCCAGCACACCGACAGGGGGCGTTGGAGAAAAACTGTTTTTT.

This clone showed up many times. This chain connects TRBV10-3 to TRBJ2-7, with D maybe TRBD1 (5 bases). This CDR3 is 14 amino acids long. V dropped 3 bases and J dropped 5 bases, with 14 bases sitting between them. Germline lookup yields CDR1 ENHRY and CDR2 SYGVKD. Written as DNA, the CDR3 is TGTGCCATCAGTGACGCAACAGGAGTCGACGAGCAGTACTTC. Translating gives CAISDATGVDEQYF.

This clone was seen once. This chain's CDR3 is CASSVAPTGSGTGELFF. CDR3 coding DNA: TGTGCCAGCAGCGTAGCCCCGACTGGGAGTGGCACCGGGGAGCTGTTTTTT. This chain joins TRBV9 and TRBJ2-2; D possibly corresponds to TRBD2 (5 bases). V was trimmed by 0 bases and J by 4 bases, leaving 16 bases between them. Germline CDR1 reads SGDLS; CDR2 reads YYNGEE. The CDR3 covers 17 residues.

On this clone itself: The identical CDR3 is also encoded by other nucleotide sequences in the sample. The rearrangement uses TRBV5-6 and TRBJ2-3, with 12 bases aligning to TRBD2. Germline CDR1 reads SGHDT; CDR2 reads YYEEEE. V lost 3 bases to trimming and J lost 6 bases; unmatched junction nucleotides: 5. The CDR3 has 15 residues. The CDR3 reads CASSSGLAGSDTQYF. CDR3 in DNA: TGTGCCAGCAGCTCTGGACTAGCGGGGTCGGATACGCAGTATTTT. Full variable domain (outside the CDR3, taken from reference TRBV5-6 and TRBJ2-3): DAGVTQSPTHLIKTRGQQVTLRCSPKSGHDTVSWYQQALGQGPQFIFQYYEEEERQRGNFPDRFSGHQFPNYSSELNVNALLLGDSALYLCASSSGLAGSDTQYFGPGTRLTVL.

CDR3 coding DNA: TGTGCCAGCAGCCAACTACAGGGGTTTAACTATGGCTACACCTTC. Translation: CASSQLQGFNYGYTF. The chain employs TRBV7-9 and TRBJ1-2, with 7 bases matching TRBD1. The trim removed 5 bases at V and 1 base at J, leaving 7 bases unmatched. The CDR3 runs to 15 residues. CDR1 and CDR2 (germline): SEHNR, FQNEAQ (reference sequence).

This clone was seen only a few times. The chain combines TRBV2 with TRBJ1-2; D gene ambiguous. Looked up from germline, CDR1 is SNHLY and CDR2 is FYNNEI. V lost 4 bases and J lost 4, with 4 bases in between. This CDR3 comprises 11 residues. This chain's CDR3 is CASSVAYGYTF. CDR3 in DNA: TGTGCCAGCAGTGTGGCCTATGGCTACACCTTC.

This chain uses TRBV7-2 with TRBJ2-7, with D possibly TRBD1 on 6 matching bases. V lost 2 bases, J lost 2 bases, and 13 bases lay in between. Per germline, CDR1 SGHTA and CDR2 FQGNSA. This CDR3 region has 15 residues. The CDR3 DNA reads as TGTGCCAGCAGCTTACGAACAGGGATCCCCTACGAGCAGTACTTC. This translates into CASSLRTGIPYEQYF.